This TCR beta chain was sequenced for a study of CD8 T cells in Susac syndrome. Reverse transcription used roughly 0.5 to 1 ug RNA and random hexamers. TCRdb analysed the immunoSEQ multiplex PCR reads with MiXCR anew, one entry per CDR3 protein. This table has hundreds of thousands of distinct CDR3 sequences, about 93% appearing once. In germline, CDR1 is ENHRY, CDR2 SYGVKD. V lost 4 bases and J 0 bases, leaving 6 bases between the germline ends. The CDR3 runs 14 residues. The study used treatment-naive patients who had stable or active relapsing-remitting disease as multiple sclerosis controls. TEMRA cells were FACS-enriched, while CD8+ and CD4+ T cells were negatively isolated.

This TCR came from a human donor with multiple sclerosis. The J gene is TRBJ2-2, the V gene TRBV10-3; D is uncertain. Sequenced: CD4+ T cells from PBMCs. The CDR3 nucleotides are TGTGCCATCAGTGGGACGGCGAACACCGGGGAGCTGTTTTTT. It yields the protein CAISGTANTGELFF.